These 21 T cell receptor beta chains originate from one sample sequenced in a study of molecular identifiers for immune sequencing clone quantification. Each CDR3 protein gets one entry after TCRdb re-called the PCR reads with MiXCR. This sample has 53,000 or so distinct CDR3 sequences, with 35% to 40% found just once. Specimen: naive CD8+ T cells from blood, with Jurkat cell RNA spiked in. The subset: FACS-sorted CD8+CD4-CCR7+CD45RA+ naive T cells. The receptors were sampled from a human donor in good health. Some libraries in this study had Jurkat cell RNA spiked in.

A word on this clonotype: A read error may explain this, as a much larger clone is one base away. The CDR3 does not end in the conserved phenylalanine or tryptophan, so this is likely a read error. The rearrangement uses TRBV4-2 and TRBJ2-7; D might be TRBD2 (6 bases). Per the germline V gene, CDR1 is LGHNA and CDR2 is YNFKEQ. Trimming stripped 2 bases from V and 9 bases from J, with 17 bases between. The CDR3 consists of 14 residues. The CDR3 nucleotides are TGTGCCAGCAGCCAACCGGACCGGGACTGGACGCAGTACTAC. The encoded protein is CASSQPDRDWTQYY.

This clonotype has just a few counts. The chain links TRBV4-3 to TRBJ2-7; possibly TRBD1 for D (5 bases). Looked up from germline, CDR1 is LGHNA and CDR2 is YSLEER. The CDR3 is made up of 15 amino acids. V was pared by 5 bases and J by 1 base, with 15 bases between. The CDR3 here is CASSEGRGISYEQYF. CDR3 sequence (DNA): TGCGCCAGCAGCGAAGGAAGGGGTATTTCCTACGAGCAGTACTTC.

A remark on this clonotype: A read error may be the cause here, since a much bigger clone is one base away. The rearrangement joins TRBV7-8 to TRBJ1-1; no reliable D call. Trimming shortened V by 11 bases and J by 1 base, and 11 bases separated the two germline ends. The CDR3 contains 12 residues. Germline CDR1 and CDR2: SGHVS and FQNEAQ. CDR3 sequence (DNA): TGTGCCGGCATGGACTGGAACACTGAAGCTTTCTTT. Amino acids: CAGMDWNTEAFF.

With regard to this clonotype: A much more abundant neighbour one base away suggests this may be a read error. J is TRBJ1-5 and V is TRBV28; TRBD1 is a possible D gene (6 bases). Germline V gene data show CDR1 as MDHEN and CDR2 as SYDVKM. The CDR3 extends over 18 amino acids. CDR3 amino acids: CASSLMWRNRAGLQPLHF. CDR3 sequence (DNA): TGTGCCAGCAGTTTAATGTGGCGGAACAGGGCTGGTTTACAGCCCCTGCATTTT.

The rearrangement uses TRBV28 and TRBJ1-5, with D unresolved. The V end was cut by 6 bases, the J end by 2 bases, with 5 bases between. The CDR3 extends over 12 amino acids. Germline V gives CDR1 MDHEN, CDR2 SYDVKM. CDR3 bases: TGTGCCAGCAGGGGAGGCAATCAGCCCCAGCATTTT. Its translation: CASRGGNQPQHF.

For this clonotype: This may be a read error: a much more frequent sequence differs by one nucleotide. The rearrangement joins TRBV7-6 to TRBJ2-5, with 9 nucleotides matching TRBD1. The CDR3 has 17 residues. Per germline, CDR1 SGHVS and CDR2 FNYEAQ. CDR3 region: CASSLDSTGGFQEPQYF. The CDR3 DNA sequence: TGTGCCAGCAGCTTAGATTCGACAGGGGGGTTCCAAGAGCCCCAGTACTTC.

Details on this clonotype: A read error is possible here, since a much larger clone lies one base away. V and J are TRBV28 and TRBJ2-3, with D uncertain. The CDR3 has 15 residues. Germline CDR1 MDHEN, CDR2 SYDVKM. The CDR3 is CASSYSAASTDAQYF. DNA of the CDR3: TGTGCCAGCAGTTACAGCGCAGCAAGCACAGATGCGCAGTATTTT.

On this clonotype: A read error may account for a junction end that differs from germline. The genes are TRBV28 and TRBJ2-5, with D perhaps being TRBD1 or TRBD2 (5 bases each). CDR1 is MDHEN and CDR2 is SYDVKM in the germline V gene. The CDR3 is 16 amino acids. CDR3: CASIGTGPWPQETQNF. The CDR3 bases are TGTGCCAGCATCGGGACGGGCCCCTGGCCCCAAGAGACCCAGAACTTC.

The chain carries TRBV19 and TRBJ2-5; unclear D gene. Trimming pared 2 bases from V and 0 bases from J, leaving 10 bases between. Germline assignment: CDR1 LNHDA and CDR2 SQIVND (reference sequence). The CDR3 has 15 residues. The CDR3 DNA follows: TGTGCCAGTAGTATAAGGAAACGGTACCAAGAGACCCAGTACTTC. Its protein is CASSIRKRYQETQYF.

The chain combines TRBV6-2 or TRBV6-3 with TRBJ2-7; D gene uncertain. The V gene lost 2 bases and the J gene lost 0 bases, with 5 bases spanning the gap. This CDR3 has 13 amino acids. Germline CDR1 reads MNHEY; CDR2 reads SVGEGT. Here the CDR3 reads CASSYGFSYEQYF. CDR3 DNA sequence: TGTGCCAGCAGTTACGGGTTCTCCTACGAGCAGTACTTC.

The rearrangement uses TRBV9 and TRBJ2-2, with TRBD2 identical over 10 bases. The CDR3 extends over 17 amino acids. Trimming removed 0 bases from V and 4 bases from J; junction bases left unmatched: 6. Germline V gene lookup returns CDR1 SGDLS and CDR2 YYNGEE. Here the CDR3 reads CASSVVSGRPPTGELFF. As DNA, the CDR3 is TGTGCCAGCAGCGTAGTTAGCGGGAGGCCCCCCACCGGGGAGCTGTTTTTT.

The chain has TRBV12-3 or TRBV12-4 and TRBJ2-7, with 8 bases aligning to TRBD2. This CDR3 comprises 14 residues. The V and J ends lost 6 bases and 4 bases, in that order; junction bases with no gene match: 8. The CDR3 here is CASSPGLADYEQYF. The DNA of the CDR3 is TGTGCCAGCAGCCCAGGACTAGCAGATTACGAGCAGTACTTC.

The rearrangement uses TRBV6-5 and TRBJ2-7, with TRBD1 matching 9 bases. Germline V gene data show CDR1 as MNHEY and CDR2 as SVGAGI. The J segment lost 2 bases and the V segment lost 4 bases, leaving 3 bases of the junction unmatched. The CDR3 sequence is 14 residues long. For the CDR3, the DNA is TGTGCCAGCAGTTCGACAGGGGGACCCTACGAGCAGTACTTC. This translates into CASSSTGGPYEQYF.

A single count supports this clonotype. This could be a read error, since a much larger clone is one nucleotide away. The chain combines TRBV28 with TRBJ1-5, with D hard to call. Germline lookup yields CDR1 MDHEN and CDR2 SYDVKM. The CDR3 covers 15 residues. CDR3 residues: CASSPSHSSNQPQRF. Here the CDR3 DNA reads TGTGCCAGCAGTCCGAGCCACAGTAGCAATCAGCCCCAGCGTTTT.

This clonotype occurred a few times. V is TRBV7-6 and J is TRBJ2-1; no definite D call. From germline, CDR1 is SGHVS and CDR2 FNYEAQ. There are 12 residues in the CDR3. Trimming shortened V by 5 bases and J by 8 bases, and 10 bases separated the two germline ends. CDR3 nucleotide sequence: TGTGCCAGCAGCCCTTTTGCCCATGAGCAGTTCTTC. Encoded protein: CASSPFAHEQFF.

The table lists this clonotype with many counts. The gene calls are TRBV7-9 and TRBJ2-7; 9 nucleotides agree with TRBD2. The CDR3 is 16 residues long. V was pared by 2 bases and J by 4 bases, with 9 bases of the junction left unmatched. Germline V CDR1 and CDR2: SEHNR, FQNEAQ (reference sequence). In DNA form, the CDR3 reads TGTGCCAGCAGCTTATCGGCTAGCGGGACGGCATACGAGCAGTACTTC. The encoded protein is CASSLSASGTAYEQYF.

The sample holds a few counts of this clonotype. CDR3 DNA: TGTGCCAGCAGTTACTTTCCTAGGAACCGGGACGACAACACTGAAGCTTTCTTT. This gives the protein CASSYFPRNRDDNTEAFF. This rearrangement joins TRBV6-2 or TRBV6-3 to TRBJ1-1, with a possible D match to TRBD1 (5 bases). The V gene's germline CDR1 is MNHEY and CDR2 SVGEGT. This CDR3 is built from 18 residues. Trimming left V 1 base short and J 2 bases short, with 20 bases between.

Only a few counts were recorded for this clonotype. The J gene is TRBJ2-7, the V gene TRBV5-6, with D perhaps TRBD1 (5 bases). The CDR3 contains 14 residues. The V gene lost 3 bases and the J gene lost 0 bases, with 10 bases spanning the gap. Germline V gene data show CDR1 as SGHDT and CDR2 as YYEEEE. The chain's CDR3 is CASSSTVSSYEQYF. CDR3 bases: TGTGCCAGCAGCTCGACAGTTAGCTCCTACGAGCAGTACTTC. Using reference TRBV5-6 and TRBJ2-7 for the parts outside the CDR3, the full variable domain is DAGVTQSPTHLIKTRGQQVTLRCSPKSGHDTVSWYQQALGQGPQFIFQYYEEEERQRGNFPDRFSGHQFPNYSSELNVNALLLGDSALYLCASSSTVSSYEQYFGPGTRLTVT.

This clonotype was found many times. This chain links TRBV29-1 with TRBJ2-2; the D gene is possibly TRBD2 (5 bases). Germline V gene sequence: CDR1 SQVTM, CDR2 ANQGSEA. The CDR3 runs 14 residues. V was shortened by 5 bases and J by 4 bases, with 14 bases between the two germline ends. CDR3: CSVTTVSGTGELFF. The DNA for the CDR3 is TGCAGCGTTACTACCGTAAGCGGCACCGGGGAGCTGTTTTTT.

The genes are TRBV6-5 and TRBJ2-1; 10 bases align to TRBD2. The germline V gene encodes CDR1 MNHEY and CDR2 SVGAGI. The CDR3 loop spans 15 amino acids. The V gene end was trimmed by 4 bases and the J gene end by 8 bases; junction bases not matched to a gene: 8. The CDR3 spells CASSCVASGSDEQFF. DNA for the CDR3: TGTGCCAGCAGTTGCGTGGCTAGCGGGAGCGATGAGCAGTTCTTC.

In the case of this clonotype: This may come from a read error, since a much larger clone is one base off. CDR3 region: CASALGLAATDTQNF. The DNA of the CDR3 is TGTGCTAGTGCCCTCGGACTAGCGGCAACAGATACGCAGAATTTT. This chain links TRBV12-5 with TRBJ2-3; 10 bases line up with TRBD2. Germline CDR1 and CDR2: LGHNT and FRNRAP. The CDR3 is 15 residues long.